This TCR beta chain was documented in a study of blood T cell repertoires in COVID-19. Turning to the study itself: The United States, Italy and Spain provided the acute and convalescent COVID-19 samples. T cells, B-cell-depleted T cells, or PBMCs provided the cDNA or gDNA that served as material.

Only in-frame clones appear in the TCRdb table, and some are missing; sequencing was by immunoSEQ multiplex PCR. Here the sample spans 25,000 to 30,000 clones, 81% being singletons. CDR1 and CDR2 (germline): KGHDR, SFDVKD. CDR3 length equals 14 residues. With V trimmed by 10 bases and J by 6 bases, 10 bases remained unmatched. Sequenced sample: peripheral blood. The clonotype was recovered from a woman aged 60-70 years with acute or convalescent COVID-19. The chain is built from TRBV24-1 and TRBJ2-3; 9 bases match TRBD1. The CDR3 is CATRDREIYDTQYF. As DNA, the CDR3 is TGTGCCACGCGGGACAGGGAAATTTACGATACGCAGTATTTT.